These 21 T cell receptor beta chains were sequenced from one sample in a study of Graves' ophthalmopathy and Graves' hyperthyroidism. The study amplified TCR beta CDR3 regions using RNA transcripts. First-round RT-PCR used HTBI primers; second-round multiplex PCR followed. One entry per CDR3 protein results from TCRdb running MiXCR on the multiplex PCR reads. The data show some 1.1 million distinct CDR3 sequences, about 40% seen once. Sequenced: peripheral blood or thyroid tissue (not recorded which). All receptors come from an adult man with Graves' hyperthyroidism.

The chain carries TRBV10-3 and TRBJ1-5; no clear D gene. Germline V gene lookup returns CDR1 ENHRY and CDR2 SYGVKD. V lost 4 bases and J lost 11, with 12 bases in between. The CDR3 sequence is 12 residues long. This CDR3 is CAISGTAETQHF. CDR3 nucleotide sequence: TGTGCCATCAGTGGGACTGCAGAGACCCAGCATTTT.

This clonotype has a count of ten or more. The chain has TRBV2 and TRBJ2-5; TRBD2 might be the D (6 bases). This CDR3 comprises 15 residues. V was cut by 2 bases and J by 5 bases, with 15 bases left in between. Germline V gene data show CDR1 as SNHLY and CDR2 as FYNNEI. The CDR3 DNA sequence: TGTGCCAGCAGTGAACGCGGGTGGGGGGTTGAGACCCAGTACTTC. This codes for CASSERGWGVETQYF.

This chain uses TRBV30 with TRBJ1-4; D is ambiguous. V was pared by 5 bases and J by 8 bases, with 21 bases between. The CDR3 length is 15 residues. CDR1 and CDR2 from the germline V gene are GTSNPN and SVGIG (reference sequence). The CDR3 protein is CAWLNPPGDEEKLFF. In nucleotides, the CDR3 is TGTGCCTGGCTTAACCCCCCGGGAGATGAAGAAAAACTGTTTTTT.

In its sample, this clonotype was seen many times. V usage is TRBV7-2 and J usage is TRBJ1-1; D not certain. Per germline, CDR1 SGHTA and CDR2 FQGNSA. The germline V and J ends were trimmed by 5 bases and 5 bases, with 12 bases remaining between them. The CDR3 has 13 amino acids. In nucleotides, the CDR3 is TGTGCCAGCAGCACCTGGCCCCAAACTGAAGCTTTCTTT. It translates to CASSTWPQTEAFF.

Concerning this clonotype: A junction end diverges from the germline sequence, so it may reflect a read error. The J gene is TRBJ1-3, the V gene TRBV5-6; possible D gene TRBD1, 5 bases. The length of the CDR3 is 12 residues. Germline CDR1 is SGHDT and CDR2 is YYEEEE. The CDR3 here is CASNRIGNSIYF. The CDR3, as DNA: TGTGCCAGCAACAGGATTGGAAACTCCATATATTTT.

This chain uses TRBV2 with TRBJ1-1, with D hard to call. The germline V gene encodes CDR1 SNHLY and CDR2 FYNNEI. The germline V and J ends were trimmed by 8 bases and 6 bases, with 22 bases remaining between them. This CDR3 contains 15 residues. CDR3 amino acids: CASYFTPFEYPEAFF. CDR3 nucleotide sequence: TGTGCCAGCTATTTTACCCCCTTTGAGTACCCTGAAGCTTTCTTT.

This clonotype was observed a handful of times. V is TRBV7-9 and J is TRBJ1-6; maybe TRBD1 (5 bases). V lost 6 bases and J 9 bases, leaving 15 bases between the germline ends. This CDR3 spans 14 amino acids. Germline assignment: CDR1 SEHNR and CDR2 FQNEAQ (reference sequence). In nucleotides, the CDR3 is TGTGCCAGCAGTCGTGGGACCCGGAGTTCACCCCTCCACTTT. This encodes CASSRGTRSSPLHF.

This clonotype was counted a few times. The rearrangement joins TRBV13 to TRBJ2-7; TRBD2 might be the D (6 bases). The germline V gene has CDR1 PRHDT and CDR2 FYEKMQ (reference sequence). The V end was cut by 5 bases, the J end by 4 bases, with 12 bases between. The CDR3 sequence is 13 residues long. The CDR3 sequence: CASSAEGRYEQYF. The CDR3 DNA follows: TGTGCCAGCAGCGCGGAGGGCCGGTACGAGCAGTACTTC.

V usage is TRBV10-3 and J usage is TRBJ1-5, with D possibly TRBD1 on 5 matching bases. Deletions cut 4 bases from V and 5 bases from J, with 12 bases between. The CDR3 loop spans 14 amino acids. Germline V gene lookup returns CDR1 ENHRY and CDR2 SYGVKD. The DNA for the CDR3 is TGTGCCATCAGTGGGACATCGGGGGATCAGCCCCAGCATTTT. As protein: CAISGTSGDQPQHF.

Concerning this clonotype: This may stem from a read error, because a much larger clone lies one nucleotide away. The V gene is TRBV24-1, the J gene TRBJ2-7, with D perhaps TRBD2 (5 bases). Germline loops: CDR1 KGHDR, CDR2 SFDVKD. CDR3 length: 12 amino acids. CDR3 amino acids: CATSERYGEQCF. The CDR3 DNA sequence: TGTGCCACCAGTGAACGATACGGGGAGCAGTGCTTC.

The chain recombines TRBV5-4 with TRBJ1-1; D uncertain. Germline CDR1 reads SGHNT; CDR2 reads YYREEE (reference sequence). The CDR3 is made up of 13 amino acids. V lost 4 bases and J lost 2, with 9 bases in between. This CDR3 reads CASSPRINTEAFF. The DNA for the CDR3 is TGTGCCAGCAGCCCCCGAATTAACACTGAAGCTTTCTTT.

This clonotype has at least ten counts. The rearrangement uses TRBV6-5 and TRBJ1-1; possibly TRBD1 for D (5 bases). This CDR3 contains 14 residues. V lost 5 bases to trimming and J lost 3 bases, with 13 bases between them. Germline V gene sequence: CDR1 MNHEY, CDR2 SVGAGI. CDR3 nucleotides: TGTGCCAGCAGTCTAAGACAGCAGGACACTGAAGCTTTCTTT. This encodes CASSLRQQDTEAFF.

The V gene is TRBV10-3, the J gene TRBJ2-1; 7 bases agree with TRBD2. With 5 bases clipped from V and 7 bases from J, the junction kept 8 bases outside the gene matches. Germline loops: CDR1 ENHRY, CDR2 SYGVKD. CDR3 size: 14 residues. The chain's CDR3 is CAISSGGVRNEQFF. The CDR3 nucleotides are TGTGCCATCAGTTCTGGGGGGGTACGGAATGAGCAGTTCTTC.

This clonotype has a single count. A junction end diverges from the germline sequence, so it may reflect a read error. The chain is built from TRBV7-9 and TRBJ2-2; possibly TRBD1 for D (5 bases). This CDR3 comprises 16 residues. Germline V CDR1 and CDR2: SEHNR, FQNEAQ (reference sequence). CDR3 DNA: TGCGCCAGCAGCATGCGACAGCCCAGTGTGGCCGGGGAGCTGTTTTTT. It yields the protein CASSMRQPSVAGELFF.

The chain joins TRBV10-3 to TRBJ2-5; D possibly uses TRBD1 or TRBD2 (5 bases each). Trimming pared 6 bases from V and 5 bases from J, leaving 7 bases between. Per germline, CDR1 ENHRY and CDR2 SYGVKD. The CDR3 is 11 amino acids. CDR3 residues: CAIRGTETQYF. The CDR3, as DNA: TGTGCCATCAGGGGGACCGAGACCCAGTACTTC.

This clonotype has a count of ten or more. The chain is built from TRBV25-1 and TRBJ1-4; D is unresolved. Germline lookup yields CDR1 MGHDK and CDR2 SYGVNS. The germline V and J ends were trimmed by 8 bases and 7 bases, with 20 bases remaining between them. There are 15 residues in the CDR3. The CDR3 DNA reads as TGTGCCAGCTTATCAGCCGGGGAGTCGGGTGAAAAACTGTTTTTT. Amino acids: CASLSAGESGEKLFF.

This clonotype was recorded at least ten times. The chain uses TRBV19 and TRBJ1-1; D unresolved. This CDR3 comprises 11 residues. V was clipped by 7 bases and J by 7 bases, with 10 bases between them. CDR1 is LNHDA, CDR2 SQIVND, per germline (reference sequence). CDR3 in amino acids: CASKKRDEAFF. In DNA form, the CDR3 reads TGTGCCAGTAAGAAACGAGATGAAGCTTTCTTT.

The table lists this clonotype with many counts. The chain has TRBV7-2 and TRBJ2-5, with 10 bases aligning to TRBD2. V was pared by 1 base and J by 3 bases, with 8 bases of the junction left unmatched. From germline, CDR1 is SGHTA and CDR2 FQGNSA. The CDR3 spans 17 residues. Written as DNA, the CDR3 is TGTGCCAGCAGCTTAGTTTTTAGCGGGGGGACTAAAGAGACCCAGTACTTC. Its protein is CASSLVFSGGTKETQYF. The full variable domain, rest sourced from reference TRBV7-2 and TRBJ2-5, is GAGVSQSPSNKVTEKGKDVELRCDPISGHTALYWYRQSLGQGLEFLIYFQGNSAPDKSGLPSDRFSAERTGGSVSTLTIQRTQQEDSAVYLCASSLVFSGGTKETQYFGPGTRLLVL.

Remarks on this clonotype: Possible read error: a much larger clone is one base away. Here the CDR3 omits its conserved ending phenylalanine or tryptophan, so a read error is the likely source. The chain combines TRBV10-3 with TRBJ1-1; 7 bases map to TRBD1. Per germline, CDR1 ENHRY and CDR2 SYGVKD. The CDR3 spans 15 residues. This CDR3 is CASSYSEGARTEAFS. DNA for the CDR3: TGTGCCAGCAGTTACTCAGAGGGGGCGCGGACTGAAGCTTTCTCT.

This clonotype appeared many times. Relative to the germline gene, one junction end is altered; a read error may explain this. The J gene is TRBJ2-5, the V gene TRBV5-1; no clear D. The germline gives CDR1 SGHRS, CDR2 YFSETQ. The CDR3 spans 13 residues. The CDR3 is CASSLYPQETQYF. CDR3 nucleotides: TGTGCCAGCAGTTTATACCCCCAAGAGACCCAGTACTTC.

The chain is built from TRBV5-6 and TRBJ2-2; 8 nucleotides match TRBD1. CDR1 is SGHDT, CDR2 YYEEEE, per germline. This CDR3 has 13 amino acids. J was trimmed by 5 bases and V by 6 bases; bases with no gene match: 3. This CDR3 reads CASTQGATGELFF. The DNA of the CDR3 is TGTGCCAGCACCCAGGGGGCGACCGGGGAGCTGTTTTTT.